This T cell receptor (beta chain) was captured in a study of PD-1 blockade in classical Hodgkin lymphoma (TCRdb year 2020). For the wider study: Nivolumab dosing was 3 mg/kg intravenously every 2 weeks, continuing until either disease progression or unacceptable toxicity. To define a peripheral blood immune signature of response to PD-1 blockade in classical Hodgkin lymphoma, the study combined TCR beta sequencing with CyTOF. Here is what the overall study found, with its caveats: Baseline TCR diversity was reported to be lower in newly diagnosed patients than in healthy donors, and even lower in relapsed/refractory patients. Lower diversity was observed in patients in whom nivolumab was started less than 1 year after ASCT, and these patients were excluded from later analyses so that confounding by immune reconstitution would be avoided. CD4+ but not CD8+ TCR diversity rose significantly by C4D1 (p=0.0027 vs p=0.16), most apparent in complete responders (p=0.02). The study was restricted to a single clinical trial cohort, and the causes of repertoire differences, possibly disease activity or prior therapy, were left undefined. Baseline diversity similar to that of newly diagnosed patients was observed in trial patients achieving complete response, whereas significantly lower diversity was observed in partial responders and progressors.

V is clipped by 7 bases and J by 0 bases, and the sequence between their germline boundaries is 10 bases long. The CDR3, cysteine through phenylalanine, is 13 amino acids long. The DNA shown is the 39-base CDR3, in frame from base 1. The germline V gene supplies CDR1 SNHLY and CDR2 FYNNEI. Genomic DNA was isolated using the Qiagen DNeasy kit from unsorted PBMCs as well as from negatively selected CD4+ and CD8+ fractions. TCR beta CDR3 regions were amplified by immunoSEQ multiplex PCR using primers annealing to V and J segments. A synthetic immune receptor repertoire was used to minimize amplification bias, and any residual bias was removed computationally once sequencing was done. Regarding the original processing steps: Repertoire diversity was quantified as the Shannon entropy index using custom Python scripts. Unsorted, CD4+ and CD8+ repertoires were examined separately, except in combined analyses, for which CD4+ and CD8+ sequences were merged in silico. Clonal expansion was defined as at least a 2-fold frequency increase after treatment relative to C1D1, with a pseudocount of 0.5 for undetected baseline clones. Clones with 0 or 1 copy at C1D1 were classified as singleton clones, and clones with 2 or more copies were classified as non-singleton clones. Clones expanded in unsorted samples were labelled as CD4+, CD8+ or unknown by matching protein sequences in sorted samples from the same patient. Wilcoxon tests on paired samples were used to test changes in diversity from C1D1 to C4D1. Imported from immuneACCESS, the table was reduced by TCRdb to in-frame sequences with V and J called. These copies leave out some clones; in studies compared against another copy, an unresolved V gene accounts for under half, and the cause of the remainder is not known. V, J and clone size are taken as reported in that table, and D and trimming were inferred from the DNA itself. Here the sample has more than 50,000 clones; roughly nine tenths occur a single time. Roughly a tenth of the sample is taken by the ten largest.

The time point label here, explained by the study, means: cycle 1 day 1 (C1D1), immediately before nivolumab initiation. All trial patients had relapsed after autologous stem cell transplantation, with cohorts A, B and C differing in prior brentuximab vedotin exposure. The trial cohort included 50 to 70 patients with relapsed/refractory classical Hodgkin lymphoma, and each patient had a best overall response of complete response, partial response or progressive disease. In the multi-cohort phase II CheckMate 205 trial, trial patients received single-agent nivolumab. An independent review committee assessed best overall response by applying the 2007 International Working Group response criteria. PBMCs from the trial were collected at three points: immediately before nivolumab initiation (C1D1), and during therapy at cycle 2 day 1 and cycle 4 day 1. After peripheral blood was drawn into 8 mL Vacutainer Cell Preparation Tubes, PBMCs were isolated by centrifugation and then cryopreserved.

Remarks on this clone: The target of this receptor is not known. Per-base qualities were not stored, and no clone one base away is much larger.

The sequence was obtained from a human donor with classical Hodgkin lymphoma. The chain is made from TRBV2 and TRBJ2-7, with no reliable assignment of the D segment. The sample consisted of peripheral blood mononuclear cells (PBMCs), taken at baseline. The CDR3 protein sequence reads: CASTLWGSYEQYF. The bases read TGTGCCAGCACCCTATGGGGCTCCTACGAGCAGTACTTC.